The 9 T cell receptor beta chains given below trace back to one sample, sequenced in a study of T cell clonotyping in hematopoietic cell transplantation. Some clones are missing from TCRdb's copy, which holds only in-frame ones; the method was immunoSEQ multiplex PCR. The sample holds under 15,000 clones, approximately 92% seen once. The sequencing sample was made of peripheral blood mononuclear cells. The receptors were sampled from a human donor who either received an allogeneic hematopoietic cell transplant for a myeloid malignancy or was a related donor (not recorded which). Some clones in this sample may be carry-over from other donors' samples.

The rearrangement links TRBV5-6 to TRBJ2-5; D is possibly TRBD1 (6 bases). With 1 base removed from V and 1 base from J, the gap between germline ends came to 8 bases. The CDR3 runs to 14 residues. From germline, CDR1 is SGHDT and CDR2 YYEEEE. This CDR3 reads CASSLTGFQETQYF. The CDR3 DNA follows: TGTGCCAGCAGCTTGACAGGGTTCCAAGAGACCCAGTACTTC.

J is TRBJ2-1 and V is TRBV19, with 8 bases matching TRBD2. The CDR3 loop spans 15 amino acids. V was pared by 1 base and J by 9 bases, with 8 bases of the junction left unmatched. CDR1 is LNHDA, CDR2 SQIVND, per germline (reference sequence). The CDR3 reads CASSIVGTRLGEQFF. DNA for the CDR3: TGTGCCAGTAGTATAGTTGGGACTAGACTGGGTGAGCAGTTCTTC.

The chain is built from TRBV5-1 and TRBJ2-5, with 7 bases that match TRBD1. Germline-derived CDR1 and CDR2 are SGHRS and YFSETQ. V was clipped by 4 bases and J by 2 bases; unmatched bases: 8. There are 15 residues in the CDR3. CDR3 residues: CASSPSTGSQETQYF. CDR3 coding DNA: TGCGCCAGCAGCCCCTCGACAGGGTCTCAAGAGACCCAGTACTTC.

The rearrangement joins TRBV5-3 to TRBJ2-1, with 9 bases identical to TRBD2. Being an ORF, TRBV5-3 has a function that is uncertain. The V segment lost 4 bases and the J segment 2 bases; nucleotides outside the gene matches: 7. CDR3 length: 16 amino acids. The CDR3 spells CARSDRERGAYNEQFF. As DNA, the CDR3 is TGTGCCAGAAGCGACCGGGAGCGGGGGGCCTACAATGAGCAGTTCTTC.

This sequence joins TRBV30 and TRBJ1-2; perhaps TRBD1 as D (5 bases). Germline assignment: CDR1 GTSNPN and CDR2 SVGIG (reference sequence). This CDR3 spans 13 amino acids. V dropped 0 bases and J dropped 4 bases, with 9 bases sitting between them. As DNA, the CDR3 is TGTGCCTGGAGTGTGGGGACCCTCTATGGCTACACCTTC. Translated, it gives CAWSVGTLYGYTF.

This clone appeared once. The chain recombines TRBV18 with TRBJ2-6, with TRBD1 matching over 7 bases. The CDR3 has 15 residues. V lost 4 bases and J lost 2; bases outside the gene matches: 2. Germline CDR1 is KGHSH and CDR2 is LQKENI. Here the CDR3 reads CASSQQGAGANVLTF. CDR3 bases: TGTGCCAGCTCACAGCAGGGGGCTGGGGCCAACGTCCTGACTTTC.

The chain is built from TRBV6-5 and TRBJ2-7; 7 bases are a match to TRBD1. V lost 0 bases, J lost 6 bases, and 8 bases stayed unmatched. Germline assignment: CDR1 MNHEY and CDR2 SVGAGI. CDR3 length equals 15 residues. This CDR3 reads CASSYSTGAVVEQYF. The CDR3 region has the DNA TGTGCCAGCAGTTACTCCACAGGGGCGGTGGTCGAGCAGTACTTC.

This CDR3 is CASSLAGGLGGELFF. The CDR3 region has the DNA TGTGCCAGCAGCTTAGCGGGGGGGCTCGGCGGGGAGCTGTTTTTT. The chain is built from TRBV7-2 and TRBJ2-2; possible D gene TRBD2, 7 bases. Between the trimmed V and J ends, which lost 0 bases and 7 bases, there was a span of 12 bases. CDR3 length equals 15 residues. Germline CDR1 reads SGHTA; CDR2 reads FQGNSA.

The V and J genes are TRBV23-1 and TRBJ2-7, with TRBD1 as a possible D gene (6 bases). TRBV23-1 is sorted into the ORF group, with uncertain function. Trimming shortened V by 6 bases and J by 3 bases, and 12 bases separated the two germline ends. This CDR3 is 13 amino acids long. The CDR3 loop reads CASSPTTGYEQYF. CDR3 DNA sequence: TGCGCCAGCAGCCCCACGACAGGCTACGAGCAGTACTTC.